The 20 T cell receptor beta chains reported below all come from one sample, sequenced in a study of blood T cell repertoires in COVID-19. Assay: immunoSEQ multiplex PCR; the TCRdb copy retains only in-frame clones and omits some. In the table there are roughly 250,000 clones, approximately 90% of which are singletons. The specimen was peripheral blood. These receptors came from a woman aged 35 to 49 who had recovered from COVID-19.

The chain links TRBV28 to TRBJ2-1; 10 positions agree with TRBD2. This CDR3 region has 15 residues. CDR1 is MDHEN and CDR2 is SYDVKM in the germline V gene. J was trimmed by 9 bases and V by 5 bases; bases with no gene match: 10. The CDR3 protein is CASSPGLAAGTEQFF. The CDR3 nucleotides read TGTGCCAGCAGTCCCGGACTAGCGGCCGGGACTGAGCAGTTCTTC.

This chain connects TRBV19 to TRBJ2-5; maybe TRBD2 (6 bases). Germline values: CDR1 LNHDA, CDR2 SQIVND (reference sequence). Between the trimmed V and J ends, which lost 3 bases and 5 bases, there was a span of 16 bases. This CDR3 comprises 15 residues. The chain's CDR3 is CASSISGSSAETQYF. The CDR3, as DNA: TGTGCCAGTAGTATTTCCGGGAGCTCGGCGGAGACCCAGTACTTC.

J is TRBJ2-7 and V is TRBV30, with a weak D call TRBD2 (6 bases). Germline CDR1 and CDR2: GTSNPN and SVGIG (reference sequence). The CDR3 extends over 13 amino acids. V lost 4 bases, J lost 9 bases, and 19 bases lay in between. This CDR3 reads CAWITPRGGRQYF. DNA for the CDR3: TGTGCCTGGATAACGCCGAGGGGAGGACGGCAGTACTTC.

In this sample, this clone turned up a few times. CDR3 DNA: TGCGCCAGCAGCCAAGGACTAGCGGACTACAATGAGCAGTTCTTC. Translated, it gives CASSQGLADYNEQFF. The genes are TRBV4-1 and TRBJ2-1; 9 bases are a match to TRBD2. CDR3 size: 15 residues. The trim removed 1 base at V and 3 bases at J, leaving 1 base unmatched. Germline CDR1 and CDR2: MGHRA and YSYEKL.

The genes are TRBV29-1 and TRBJ2-2; TRBD1 matches 8 bases. This CDR3 contains 12 residues. The V gene's germline CDR1 is SQVTM and CDR2 ANQGSEA. V lost 7 bases, J lost 6 bases, and 4 bases stayed unmatched. The CDR3 DNA reads TGCAGCGCCTACAGGGGGGCCGGGGAGCTGTTTTTT. This translates into CSAYRGAGELFF.

Points on this clone: One end of the junction varies from germline; a read error may be responsible. The chain combines TRBV2 with TRBJ2-3, with TRBD2 as a possible D gene (5 bases). The CDR3 is 9 residues long. Germline V lookup: CDR1 SNHLY, CDR2 FYNNEI. CDR3 residues: CASKADSLF. The CDR3 coding sequence is TGTGCCAGCAAGGCGGACTCACTTTTT.

Of note for this clone: The sample carries other DNA sequences with the same CDR3. The J gene is TRBJ1-2, the V gene TRBV19, with TRBD1 matching over 7 bases. The CDR3 sequence is 12 residues long. Germline CDR1 and CDR2: LNHDA and SQIVND (reference sequence). Germline trimming cut 6 bases from V and 4 bases from J; bases unmatched to any gene: 2. CDR3 in amino acids: CASSRDSYGYTF. Here the CDR3 DNA reads TGTGCCAGTAGCCGGGACAGCTATGGCTACACCTTC. Full variable domain (rest looked up from reference TRBV19 and TRBJ1-2): DGGITQSPKYLFRKEGQNVTLSCEQNLNHDAMYWYRQDPGQGLRLIYYSQIVNDFQKGDIAEGYSVSREKKESFPLTVTSAQKNPTAFYLCASSRDSYGYTFGSGTRLTVV.

The chain uses TRBV5-1 and TRBJ2-5, with D perhaps matching TRBD2 (5 bases). This CDR3 has 14 residues. CDR1 and CDR2 from the germline V gene are SGHRS and YFSETQ. The germline V and J ends were trimmed by 2 bases and 5 bases, with 13 bases remaining between them. CDR3 amino acids: CASSFGSGWETQYF. For the CDR3, the DNA is TGCGCCAGCAGCTTCGGCAGCGGTTGGGAGACCCAGTACTTC.

This chain connects TRBV6-2 or TRBV6-3 to TRBJ2-7, with TRBD2 as a possible D gene (5 bases). The CDR3 is 13 amino acids. Germline V gene lookup returns CDR1 MNHEY and CDR2 SVGEGT. Trimming left V 5 bases short and J 1 base short, with 9 bases between. The DNA for the CDR3 is TGTGCCAGCAGTCGGCCGGGATCCTACGAGCAGTACTTC. Translated: CASSRPGSYEQYF.

This clone was found once. The chain employs TRBV30 and TRBJ2-5; D might be TRBD2 (6 bases). The ends were cut back, 2 bases at V and 2 bases at J, with 18 bases in the middle. Germline V gene sequence: CDR1 GTSNPN, CDR2 SVGIG (reference sequence). This CDR3 has 16 residues. CDR3 in DNA: TGTGCCTGGAGTACCCTGGACTATCCCAGTCAAGAGACCCAGTACTTC. Protein sequence: CAWSTLDYPSQETQYF.

This chain links TRBV19 with TRBJ2-2; D might be TRBD2 (5 bases). Germline V CDR1 and CDR2: LNHDA, SQIVND (reference sequence). V lost 7 bases to trimming and J lost 3 bases, with 9 bases between them. The CDR3 runs 13 residues. The CDR3, as DNA: TGTGCCAGTAAAGAACTAGACACCGGGGAGCTGTTTTTT. It codes for CASKELDTGELFF.

The chain links TRBV7-9 to TRBJ1-4; 8 bases fit TRBD1. The J segment lost 3 bases and the V segment lost 5 bases, leaving 8 bases of the junction unmatched. The CDR3 sequence is 16 residues long. Germline loops: CDR1 SEHNR, CDR2 FQNEAQ (reference sequence). The CDR3 coding sequence is TGTGCCAGCAGCCTCGGACAGGGACCTTCTAATGAAAAACTGTTTTTT. Its translation is CASSLGQGPSNEKLFF.

As to this clone: This same CDR3 is encoded by further DNA sequences in the sample. The V and J genes are TRBV30 and TRBJ2-7, with D perhaps matching TRBD1 (6 bases). Trimming removed 0 bases at V and 3 bases at J, with 9 bases between. This CDR3 region has 13 residues. Germline values: CDR1 GTSNPN, CDR2 SVGIG (reference sequence). CDR3 sequence: CAWSVQGGYEQYF. CDR3 nucleotides: TGTGCCTGGAGTGTACAGGGCGGCTACGAGCAGTACTTC.

The rearrangement links TRBV4-1 to TRBJ1-2, with D unresolved. Germline lookup yields CDR1 MGHRA and CDR2 YSYEKL. With 0 bases removed from V and 8 bases from J, the gap between germline ends came to 16 bases. This CDR3 spans 15 amino acids. CDR3 amino acids: CASSQDPTGIQGYTF. The CDR3 DNA follows: TGCGCCAGCAGCCAAGATCCGACCGGGATACAGGGCTACACCTTC.

The chain carries TRBV5-4 and TRBJ2-5; 8 bases map to TRBD2. Germline V CDR1 and CDR2: SGHNT, YYREEE (reference sequence). The CDR3 spans 16 residues. Trimming at V came to 4 bases and at J to 1 base, leaving 9 bases not matched to a gene. CDR3 protein: CASSPGGSGVQETQYF. CDR3 coding DNA: TGTGCCAGCAGCCCTGGGGGTAGCGGGGTCCAAGAGACCCAGTACTTC.

V is TRBV6-5 and J is TRBJ2-1, with D possibly being TRBD2 (5 bases). Trimming left V 8 bases short and J 9 bases short, with 14 bases between. CDR1 is MNHEY and CDR2 is SVGAGI in the germline V gene. This CDR3 region has 12 residues. CDR3 sequence reads: CASRTHRSEQFF. CDR3 coding DNA: TGTGCCAGCCGGACTCACCGCAGTGAGCAGTTCTTC.

This chain uses TRBV27 with TRBJ2-3, with D tentatively TRBD2 (5 bases). The germline V gene has CDR1 MNHEY and CDR2 SMNVEV (reference sequence). CDR3 length equals 14 residues. Deletions cut 3 bases from V and 2 bases from J, with 9 bases between. This CDR3 is CASSFQDFTDTQYF. The CDR3 DNA sequence: TGTGCCAGCAGTTTTCAGGACTTCACAGATACGCAGTATTTT.

This chain uses TRBV19 with TRBJ1-5; D call uncertain. CDR3 length: 14 residues. The germline V gene has CDR1 LNHDA and CDR2 SQIVND (reference sequence). V gave up 3 bases and J gave up 4 bases, with 10 bases separating them. CDR3 nucleotide sequence: TGTGCCAGTAGTATTCGGGGAAAGAATCAGCCCCAGCATTTT. Translation gives CASSIRGKNQPQHF.

The genes are TRBV19 and TRBJ2-3; 8 nucleotides match TRBD2. V shed 6 bases and J 2 bases; nucleotides not matched to a gene: 4. There are 14 residues in the CDR3. Per germline, CDR1 LNHDA and CDR2 SQIVND (reference sequence). This chain's CDR3 is CASSPGLVTDTQYF. As DNA, the CDR3 is TGTGCCAGTAGCCCGGGACTAGTCACAGATACGCAGTATTTT.

The rearrangement uses TRBV6-5 and TRBJ1-5, with TRBD1 identical over 7 bases. Germline V gene sequence: CDR1 MNHEY, CDR2 SVGAGI. This CDR3 region has 15 residues. Trimming cost V 2 bases and J 2 bases; bases outside gene matches: 3. CDR3 in DNA: TGTGCCAGCAGTTACGACAGGGCGGGCAATCAGCCCCAGCATTTT. This gives the protein CASSYDRAGNQPQHF.